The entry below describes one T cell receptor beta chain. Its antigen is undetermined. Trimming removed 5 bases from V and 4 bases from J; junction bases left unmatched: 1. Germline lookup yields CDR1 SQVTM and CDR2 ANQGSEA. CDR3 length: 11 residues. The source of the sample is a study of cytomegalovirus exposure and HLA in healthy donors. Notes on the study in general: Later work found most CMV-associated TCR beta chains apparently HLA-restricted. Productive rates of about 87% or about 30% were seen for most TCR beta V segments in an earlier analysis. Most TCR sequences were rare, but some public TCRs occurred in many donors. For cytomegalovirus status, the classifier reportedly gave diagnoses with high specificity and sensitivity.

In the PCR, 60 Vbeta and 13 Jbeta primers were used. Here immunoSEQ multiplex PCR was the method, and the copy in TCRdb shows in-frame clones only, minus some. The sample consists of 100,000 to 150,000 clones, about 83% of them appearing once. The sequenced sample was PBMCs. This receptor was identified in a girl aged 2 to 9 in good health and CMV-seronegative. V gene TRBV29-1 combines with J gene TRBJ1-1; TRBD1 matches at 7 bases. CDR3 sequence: CSVRDSTEAFF. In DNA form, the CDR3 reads TGCAGCGTTCGGGACAGCACTGAAGCTTTCTTT.